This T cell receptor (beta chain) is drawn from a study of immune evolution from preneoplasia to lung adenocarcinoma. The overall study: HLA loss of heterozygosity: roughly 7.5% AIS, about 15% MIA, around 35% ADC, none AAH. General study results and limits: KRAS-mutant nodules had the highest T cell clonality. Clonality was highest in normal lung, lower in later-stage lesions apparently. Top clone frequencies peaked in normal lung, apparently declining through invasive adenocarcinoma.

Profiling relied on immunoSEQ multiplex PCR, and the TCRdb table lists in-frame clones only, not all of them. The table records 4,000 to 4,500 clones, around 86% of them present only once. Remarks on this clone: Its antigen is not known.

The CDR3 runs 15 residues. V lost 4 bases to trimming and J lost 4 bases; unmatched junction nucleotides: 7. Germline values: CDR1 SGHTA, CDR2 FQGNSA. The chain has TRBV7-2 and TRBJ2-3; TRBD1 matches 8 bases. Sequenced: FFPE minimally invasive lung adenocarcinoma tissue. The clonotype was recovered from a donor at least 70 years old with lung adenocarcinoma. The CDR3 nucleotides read TGTGCCAGCAGCTCGACAGGGGTAGTACCAGATACGCAGTATTTT. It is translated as CASSSTGVVPDTQYF.